This TCR beta chain was recorded in a study of post-analysis software for immune sequencing data. Concerning this clonotype: Its specificity is unknown.

The ends were cut back, 8 bases at V and 8 bases at J, with 22 bases in the middle. The germline V gene has CDR1 MNHEY and CDR2 SVGEGT. The CDR3 loop spans 15 amino acids. Study-level results: TRBV5-6, TRBV5-1 and TRBV20-1 belonged to a set of about five TRBV segments that were more frequent in patients than controls.

TCR beta cDNA libraries had unique molecular identifiers. TCRdb reprocessed the PCR reads with MiXCR, giving one entry per CDR3 protein. The repertoire has fewer than 850,000 distinct CDR3 sequences, around 46% of them found once; the top ten carry just under 5%. Sequencing was carried out using blood. This chain uses TRBV6-2 or TRBV6-3 with TRBJ2-1; D is possibly TRBD1 (7 bases). The clonotype comes from a girl aged 10-17 years with multiple sclerosis. DNA for the CDR3: TGTGCCAGCGCGGCGGGACAGACAAAGGGAGATGAGCAGTTCTTC. Translating it yields CASAAGQTKGDEQFF.